The T cell receptor (beta chain) under discussion was sequenced for a study of cytomegalovirus exposure and HLA in healthy donors. PCR was performed using 60 Vbeta and 13 Jbeta primers. Using immunoSEQ multiplex PCR, the repertoire was profiled, and TCRdb retains in-frame clones only, with some absent. Of approximately 150,000 clones listed, about four fifths are singletons. In regard to this clone: The antigen is unknown.

Germline values: CDR1 SNHLY, CDR2 FYNNEI. The CDR3 is 13 amino acids. The V end was cut by 6 bases, the J end by 2 bases, with 9 bases between. Study outcomes and limitations: HLA-A and HLA-B allele assignments for most subjects were reportedly predicted accurately using TCR beta sequences. There were over 150 TCR beta chains listed as cytomegalovirus-associated. Some V segments, including TRBV6-2 and TRBV6-3, were excluded as indistinguishable.

The chain employs TRBV2 and TRBJ2-3; D unclear. The sequence came from a man younger than 30 in good health and CMV-seronegative. Source material: PBMCs. The CDR3 reads CASRRLYTDTQYF. CDR3 nucleotide sequence: TGTGCCAGCAGGCGACTTTACACAGATACGCAGTATTTT. The full variable domain, its missing parts supplied by reference TRBV2 and TRBJ2-3, is EPEVTQTPSHQVTQMGQEVILRCVPISNHLYFYWYRQILGQKVEFLVSFYNNEISEKSEIFDDQFSVERPDGSNFTLKIRSTKLEDSAMYFCASRRLYTDTQYFGPGTRLTVL.